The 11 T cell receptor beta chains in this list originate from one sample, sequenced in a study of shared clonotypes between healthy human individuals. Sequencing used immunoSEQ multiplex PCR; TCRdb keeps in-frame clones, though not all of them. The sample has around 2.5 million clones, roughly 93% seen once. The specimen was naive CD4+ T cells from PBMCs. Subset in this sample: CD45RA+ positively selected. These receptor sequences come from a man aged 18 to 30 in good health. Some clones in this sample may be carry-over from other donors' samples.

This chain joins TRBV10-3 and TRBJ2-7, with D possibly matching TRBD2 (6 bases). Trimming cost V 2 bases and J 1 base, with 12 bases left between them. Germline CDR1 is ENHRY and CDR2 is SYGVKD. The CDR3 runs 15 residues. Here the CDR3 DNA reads TGTGCCATCAGTGAGAGGTTAGCGGAGTCCTACGAGCAGTACTTC. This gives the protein CAISERLAESYEQYF.

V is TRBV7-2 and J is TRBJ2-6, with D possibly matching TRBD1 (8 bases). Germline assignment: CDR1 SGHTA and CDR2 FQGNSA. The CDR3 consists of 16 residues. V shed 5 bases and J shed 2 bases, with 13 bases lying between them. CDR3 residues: CASSRTGTTGANVLTF. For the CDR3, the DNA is TGTGCCAGCAGCCGGACAGGGACTACTGGGGCCAACGTCCTGACTTTC.

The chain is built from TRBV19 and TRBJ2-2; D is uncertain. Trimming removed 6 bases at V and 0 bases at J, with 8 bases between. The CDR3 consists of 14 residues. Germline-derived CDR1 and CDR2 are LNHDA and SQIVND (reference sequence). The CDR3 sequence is CASRKPANTGELFF. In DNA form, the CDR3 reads TGTGCCAGTAGGAAGCCAGCGAACACCGGGGAGCTGTTTTTT.

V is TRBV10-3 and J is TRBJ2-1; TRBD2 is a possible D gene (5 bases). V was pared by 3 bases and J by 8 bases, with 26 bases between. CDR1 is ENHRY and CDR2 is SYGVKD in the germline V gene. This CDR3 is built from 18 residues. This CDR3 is CAISDYTTLVGRRDEQFF. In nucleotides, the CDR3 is TGTGCCATCAGTGATTATACTACCCTGGTCGGGCGGCGGGATGAGCAGTTCTTC.

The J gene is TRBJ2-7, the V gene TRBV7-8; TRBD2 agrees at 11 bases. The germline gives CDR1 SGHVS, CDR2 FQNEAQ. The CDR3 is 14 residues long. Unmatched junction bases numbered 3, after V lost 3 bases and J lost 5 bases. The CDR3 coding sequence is TGTGCCAGCAGCTTTAGCGGGAGGGCCCACGAGCAGTACTTC. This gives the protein CASSFSGRAHEQYF.

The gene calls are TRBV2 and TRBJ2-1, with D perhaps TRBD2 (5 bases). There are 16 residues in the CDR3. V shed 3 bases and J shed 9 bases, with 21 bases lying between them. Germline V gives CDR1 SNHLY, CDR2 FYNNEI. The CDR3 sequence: CASSESVGVLVGEQFF. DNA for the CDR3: TGTGCCAGCAGTGAGTCAGTGGGAGTCTTAGTGGGTGAGCAGTTCTTC.

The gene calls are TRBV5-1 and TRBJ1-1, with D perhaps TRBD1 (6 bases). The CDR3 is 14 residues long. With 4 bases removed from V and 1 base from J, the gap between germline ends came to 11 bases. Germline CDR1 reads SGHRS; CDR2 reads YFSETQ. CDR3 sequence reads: CASSAQGRNTEAFF. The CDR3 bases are TGCGCCAGCAGCGCCCAGGGGCGGAACACTGAAGCTTTCTTT.

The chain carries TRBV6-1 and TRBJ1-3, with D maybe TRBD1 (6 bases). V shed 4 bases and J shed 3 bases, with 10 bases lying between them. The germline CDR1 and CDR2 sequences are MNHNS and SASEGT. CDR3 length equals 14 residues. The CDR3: CASSVGGLGNTIYF. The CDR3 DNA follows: TGTGCCAGCAGTGTAGGGGGGCTTGGAAACACCATATATTTT.

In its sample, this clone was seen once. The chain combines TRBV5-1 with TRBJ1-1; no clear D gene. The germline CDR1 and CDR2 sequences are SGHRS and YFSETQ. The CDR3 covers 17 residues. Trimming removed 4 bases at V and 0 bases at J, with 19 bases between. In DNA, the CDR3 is TGCGCCAGCAGCCCAAGTAGGGCAGGAGTTATGAACACTGAAGCTTTCTTT. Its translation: CASSPSRAGVMNTEAFF.

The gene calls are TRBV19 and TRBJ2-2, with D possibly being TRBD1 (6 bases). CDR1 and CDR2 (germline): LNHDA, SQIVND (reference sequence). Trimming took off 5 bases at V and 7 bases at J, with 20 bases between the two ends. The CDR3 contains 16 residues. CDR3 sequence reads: CASSPQGHLAGGELFF. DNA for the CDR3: TGTGCCAGTAGTCCTCAGGGACATCTGGCTGGCGGGGAGCTGTTTTTT.

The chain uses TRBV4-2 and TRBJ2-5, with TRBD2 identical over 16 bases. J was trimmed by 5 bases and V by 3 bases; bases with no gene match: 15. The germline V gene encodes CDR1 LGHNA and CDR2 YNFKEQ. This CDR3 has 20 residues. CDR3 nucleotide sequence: TGTGCCAGCAGCCAGGACAGGGGAGGGACTAGCGGGAGGGTAGGGGAGACCCAGTACTTC. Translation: CASSQDRGGTSGRVGETQYF.